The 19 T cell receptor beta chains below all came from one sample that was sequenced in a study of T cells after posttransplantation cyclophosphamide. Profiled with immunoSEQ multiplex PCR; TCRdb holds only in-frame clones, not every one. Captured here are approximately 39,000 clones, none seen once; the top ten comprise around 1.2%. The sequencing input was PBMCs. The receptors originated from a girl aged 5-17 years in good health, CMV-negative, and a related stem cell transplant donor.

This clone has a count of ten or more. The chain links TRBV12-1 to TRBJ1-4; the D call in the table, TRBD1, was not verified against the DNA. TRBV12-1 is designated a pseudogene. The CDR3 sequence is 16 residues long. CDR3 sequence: CASSFEDRGPNEKLFF. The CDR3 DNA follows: TGTGCCAGCAGCTTTGAGGACAGGGGACCTAATGAAAAACTGTTTTTT.

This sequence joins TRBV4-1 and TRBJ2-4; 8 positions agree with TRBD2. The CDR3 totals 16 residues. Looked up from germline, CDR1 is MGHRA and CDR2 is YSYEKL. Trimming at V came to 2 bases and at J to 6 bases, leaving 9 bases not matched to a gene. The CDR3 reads CASSQPASGSGNIQYF. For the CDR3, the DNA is TGCGCCAGCAGCCAACCCGCTAGCGGGTCTGGAAACATTCAGTACTTC.

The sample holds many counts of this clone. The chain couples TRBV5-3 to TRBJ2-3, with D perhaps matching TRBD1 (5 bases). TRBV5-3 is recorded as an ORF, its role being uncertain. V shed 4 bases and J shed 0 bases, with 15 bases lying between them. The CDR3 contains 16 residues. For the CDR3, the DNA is TGTGCCAGAAGCACAAGGGCGCGGACAAGCACAGATACGCAGTATTTT. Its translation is CARSTRARTSTDTQYF.

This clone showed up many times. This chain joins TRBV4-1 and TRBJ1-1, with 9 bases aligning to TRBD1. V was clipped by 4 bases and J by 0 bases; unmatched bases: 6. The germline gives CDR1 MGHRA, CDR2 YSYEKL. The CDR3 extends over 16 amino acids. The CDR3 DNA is TGCGCCAGCAGCCCACGGACAGGGGAAATGAACACTGAAGCTTTCTTT. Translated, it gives CASSPRTGEMNTEAFF.

CDR3 loop: CASSLSGRAQETQYF. The CDR3 bases are TGCGCCAGCAGCCTAAGCGGGAGGGCCCAAGAGACCCAGTACTTC. V usage is TRBV4-3 and J usage is TRBJ2-5; the match to TRBD2 covers 10 bases. Per the germline V gene, CDR1 is LGHNA and CDR2 is YSLEER. The CDR3 has 15 residues. V was pared by 4 bases and J by 1 base, with 3 bases of the junction left unmatched.

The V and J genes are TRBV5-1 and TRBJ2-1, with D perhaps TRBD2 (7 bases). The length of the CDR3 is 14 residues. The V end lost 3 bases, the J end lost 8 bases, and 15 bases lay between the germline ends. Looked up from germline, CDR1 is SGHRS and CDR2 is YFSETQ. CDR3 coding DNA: TGCGCCAGCAGCTCCGGAGGGGGGGGCTATGAGCAGTTCTTC. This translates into CASSSGGGGYEQFF.

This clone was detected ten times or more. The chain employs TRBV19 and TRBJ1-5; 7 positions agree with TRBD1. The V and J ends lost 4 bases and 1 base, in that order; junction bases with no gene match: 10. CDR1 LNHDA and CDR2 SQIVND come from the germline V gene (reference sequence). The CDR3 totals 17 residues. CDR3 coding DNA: TGTGCCAGTAGTAAACTGAATCAGGGGGGAAGCAATCAGCCCCAGCATTTT. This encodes CASSKLNQGGSNQPQHF. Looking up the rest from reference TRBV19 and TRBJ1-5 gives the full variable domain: DGGITQSPKYLFRKEGQNVTLSCEQNLNHDAMYWYRQDPGQGLRLIYYSQIVNDFQKGDIAEGYSVSREKKESFPLTVTSAQKNPTAFYLCASSKLNQGGSNQPQHFGDGTRLSIL.

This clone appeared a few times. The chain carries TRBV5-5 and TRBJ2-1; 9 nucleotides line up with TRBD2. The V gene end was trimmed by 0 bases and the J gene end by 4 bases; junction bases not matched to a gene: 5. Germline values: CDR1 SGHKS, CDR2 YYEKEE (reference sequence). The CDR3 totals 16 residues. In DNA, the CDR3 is TGTGCCAGCAGCTTGGTTTGGCGGGGGGGTTACAATGAGCAGTTCTTC. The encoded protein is CASSLVWRGGYNEQFF.

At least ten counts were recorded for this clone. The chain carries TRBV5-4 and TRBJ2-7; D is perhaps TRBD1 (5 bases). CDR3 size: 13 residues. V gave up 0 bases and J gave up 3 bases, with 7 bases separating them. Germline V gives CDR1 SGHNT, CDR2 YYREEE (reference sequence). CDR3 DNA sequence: TGTGCCAGCAGCTTGGCGGACAACTACGAGCAGTACTTC. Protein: CASSLADNYEQYF.

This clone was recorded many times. CDR3: CASSLARGKTGELFF. CDR3 bases: TGCGCCAGCAGCTTGGCAAGGGGAAAGACCGGGGAGCTGTTTTTT. The rearrangement uses TRBV5-1 and TRBJ2-2, with TRBD1 as a possible D gene (5 bases). Germline-derived CDR1 and CDR2 are SGHRS and YFSETQ. There are 15 residues in the CDR3. Deletions cut 0 bases from V and 5 bases from J, with 11 bases between.

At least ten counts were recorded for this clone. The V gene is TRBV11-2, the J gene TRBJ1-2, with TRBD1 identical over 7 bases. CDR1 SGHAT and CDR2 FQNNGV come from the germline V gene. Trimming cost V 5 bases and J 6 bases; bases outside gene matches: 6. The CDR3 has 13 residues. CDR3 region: CASSDGTADGYTF. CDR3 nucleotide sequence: TGTGCCAGCAGCGACGGGACAGCAGATGGCTACACCTTC.

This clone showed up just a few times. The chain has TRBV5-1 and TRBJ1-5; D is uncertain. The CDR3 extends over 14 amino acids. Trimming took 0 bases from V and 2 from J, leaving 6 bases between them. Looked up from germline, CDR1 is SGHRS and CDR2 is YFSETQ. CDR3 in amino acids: CASSLAGGNQPQHF. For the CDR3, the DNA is TGCGCCAGCAGCTTGGCCGGGGGCAATCAGCCCCAGCATTTT.

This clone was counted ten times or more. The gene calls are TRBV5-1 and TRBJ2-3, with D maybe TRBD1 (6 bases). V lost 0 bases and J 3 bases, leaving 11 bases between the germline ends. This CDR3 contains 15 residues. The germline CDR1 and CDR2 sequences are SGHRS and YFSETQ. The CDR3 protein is CASSLVGHETDTQYF. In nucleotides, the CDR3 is TGCGCCAGCAGCTTGGTGGGACATGAAACAGATACGCAGTATTTT.

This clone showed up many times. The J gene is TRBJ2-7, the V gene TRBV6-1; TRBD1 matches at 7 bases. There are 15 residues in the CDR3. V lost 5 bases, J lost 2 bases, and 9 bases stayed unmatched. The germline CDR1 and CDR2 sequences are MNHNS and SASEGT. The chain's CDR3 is CASSLDPGQAYEQYF. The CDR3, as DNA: TGTGCCAGCAGTCTAGACCCCGGACAGGCCTACGAGCAGTACTTC.

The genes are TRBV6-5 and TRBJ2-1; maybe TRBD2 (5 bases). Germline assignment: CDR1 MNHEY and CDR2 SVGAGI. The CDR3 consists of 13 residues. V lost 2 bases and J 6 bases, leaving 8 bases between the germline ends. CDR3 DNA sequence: TGTGCCAGCAGTTACAGTGCGGGCAATGAGCAGTTCTTC. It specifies CASSYSAGNEQFF.

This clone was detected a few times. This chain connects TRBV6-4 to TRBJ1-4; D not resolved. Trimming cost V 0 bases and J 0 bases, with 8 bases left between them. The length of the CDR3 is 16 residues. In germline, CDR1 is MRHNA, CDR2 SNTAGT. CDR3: CASSDSRTATNEKLFF. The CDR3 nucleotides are TGTGCCAGCAGTGACTCGAGAACCGCAACTAATGAAAAACTGTTTTTT.

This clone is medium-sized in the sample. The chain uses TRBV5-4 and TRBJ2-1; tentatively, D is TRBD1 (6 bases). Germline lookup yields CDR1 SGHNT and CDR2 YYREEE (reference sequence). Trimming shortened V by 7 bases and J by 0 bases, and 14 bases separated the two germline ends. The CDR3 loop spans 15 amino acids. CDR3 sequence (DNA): TGTGCCAGCCACCAGGGGCCCATCTCCTACAATGAGCAGTTCTTC. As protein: CASHQGPISYNEQFF.

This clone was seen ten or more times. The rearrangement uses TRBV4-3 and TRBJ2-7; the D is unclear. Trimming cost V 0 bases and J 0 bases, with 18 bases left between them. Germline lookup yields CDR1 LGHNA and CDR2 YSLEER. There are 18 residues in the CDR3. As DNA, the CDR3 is TGCGCCAGCAGCCAAGAGAGGATCGGGTTCCGCAGCTCCTACGAGCAGTACTTC. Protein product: CASSQERIGFRSSYEQYF.

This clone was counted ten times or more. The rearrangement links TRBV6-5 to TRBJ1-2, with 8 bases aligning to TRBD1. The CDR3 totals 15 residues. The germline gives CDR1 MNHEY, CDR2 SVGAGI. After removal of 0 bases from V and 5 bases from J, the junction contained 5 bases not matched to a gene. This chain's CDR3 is CASSYSGTGYYGYTF. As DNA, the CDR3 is TGTGCCAGCAGTTACTCAGGGACAGGTTATTATGGCTACACCTTC.